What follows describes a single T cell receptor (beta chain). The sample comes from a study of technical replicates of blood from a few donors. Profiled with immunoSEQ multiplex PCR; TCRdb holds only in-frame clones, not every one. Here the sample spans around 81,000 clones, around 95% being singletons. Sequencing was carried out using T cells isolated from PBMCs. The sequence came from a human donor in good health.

CDR3 region: CASSSSHTTNYNEQFF. The CDR3 region has the DNA TGTGCCAGCAGCTCCTCCCACACAACCAACTACAATGAGCAGTTCTTC. The J gene is TRBJ2-1, the V gene TRBV7-9; D is unresolved. Germline V gives CDR1 SEHNR, CDR2 FQNEAQ (reference sequence). The CDR3 has 16 residues. Trimming took off 4 bases at V and 3 bases at J, with 16 bases between the two ends.